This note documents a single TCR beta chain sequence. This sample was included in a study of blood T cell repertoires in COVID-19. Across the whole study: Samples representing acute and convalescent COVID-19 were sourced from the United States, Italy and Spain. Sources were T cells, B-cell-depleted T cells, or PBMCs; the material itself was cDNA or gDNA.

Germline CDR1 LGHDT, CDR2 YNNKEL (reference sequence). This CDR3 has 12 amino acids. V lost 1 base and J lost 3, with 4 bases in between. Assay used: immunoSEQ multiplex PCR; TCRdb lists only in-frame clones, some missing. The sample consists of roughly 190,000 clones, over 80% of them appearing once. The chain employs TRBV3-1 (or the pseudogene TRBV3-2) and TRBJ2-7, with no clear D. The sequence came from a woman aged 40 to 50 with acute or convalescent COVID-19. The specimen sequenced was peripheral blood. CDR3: CASSQAVYEQYF. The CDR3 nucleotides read TGTGCCAGCAGCCAAGCGGTCTACGAGCAGTACTTC.